Below, 15 T cell receptor beta chains from the same sample are listed, as sequenced in a study of a mutant IDH1 vaccine in newly diagnosed glioma. Time point indicated: week 47, end of study. Each vaccine dose was 300 ug of mutant IDH1 20-mer peptide, with topical imiquimod. Here immunoSEQ multiplex PCR was the method, and the copy in TCRdb shows in-frame clones only, minus some. This table has some 49,000 clones, 76% appearing once. These TCRs' antigens remain unknown. Sample: PBMCs, taken from a glioma patient whose treatment included an IDH1 peptide vaccine. The receptors shown here come from a woman aged 35 to 49 with glioma. Some clones in this sample may be carry-over from other donors' samples.

V and J are TRBV2 and TRBJ1-5; D is unclear. This CDR3 is built from 14 residues. Germline V lookup: CDR1 SNHLY, CDR2 FYNNEI. V lost 6 bases and J lost 2, with 11 bases in between. CDR3 loop: CASSTRVGNQPQHF. CDR3 in DNA: TGTGCCAGCAGCACTAGGGTTGGCAATCAGCCCCAGCATTTT.

This chain connects TRBV7-9 to TRBJ2-3, with D uncertain. Trimming removed 1 base at V and 0 bases at J, with 11 bases between. Per germline, CDR1 SEHNR and CDR2 FQNEAQ (reference sequence). The CDR3 is 16 residues long. The CDR3 bases are TGTGCCAGCAGCTTAGGGACCAGCACTAGCACAGATACGCAGTATTTT. It translates to CASSLGTSTSTDTQYF.

The chain combines TRBV5-1 with TRBJ2-5; D possibly matches TRBD1 or TRBD2 (5 bases each). Germline loops: CDR1 SGHRS, CDR2 YFSETQ. The CDR3 is 15 residues long. V lost 4 bases, J lost 1 base, and 14 bases lay in between. This chain's CDR3 is CASSLILGTQETQYF. The CDR3 DNA reads as TGCGCCAGCAGCCTGATTTTAGGGACCCAAGAGACCCAGTACTTC.

This chain uses TRBV7-9 with TRBJ2-7; the D is unclear. The V gene lost 5 bases and the J gene lost 4 bases, with 6 bases spanning the gap. CDR1 SEHNR and CDR2 FQNEAQ come from the germline V gene (reference sequence). The CDR3 runs 11 residues. For the CDR3, the DNA is TGTGCCAGCAGCGCCGCTTACGAGCAGTACTTC. It yields the protein CASSAAYEQYF.

The J gene is TRBJ2-2, the V gene TRBV2; no clear D gene. The CDR3 consists of 15 residues. V lost 7 bases, J lost 0 bases, and 12 bases lay in between. Germline-derived CDR1 and CDR2 are SNHLY and FYNNEI. This chain's CDR3 is CASTQDQANTGELFF. Written as DNA, the CDR3 is TGTGCCAGCACCCAGGACCAGGCGAACACCGGGGAGCTGTTTTTT.

On this clone: Other nucleotide sequences in the sample specify the same CDR3. DNA for the CDR3: TGTGCCAGTAGTCCTACAGGGAACACTGAAGCTTTCTTT. It encodes CASSPTGNTEAFF. This chain joins TRBV19 and TRBJ1-1; D is perhaps TRBD1 (5 bases). Germline CDR1 LNHDA, CDR2 SQIVND (reference sequence). Trimming took 5 bases from V and 1 from J, leaving 8 bases between them. This CDR3 has 13 residues.

The chain is built from TRBV2 and TRBJ2-7; no firm D call. This CDR3 contains 13 residues. Germline V gene data show CDR1 as SNHLY and CDR2 as FYNNEI. V lost 3 bases and J 7 bases, leaving 13 bases between the germline ends. CDR3 sequence: CASSDWALGEQYF. The CDR3 DNA reads TGTGCCAGCAGTGATTGGGCCTTGGGGGAGCAGTACTTC.

The rearrangement joins TRBV5-1 to TRBJ2-7; 8 positions match TRBD2. Trimming took 7 bases from V and 4 from J; bases not matched to a gene: 10. Germline CDR1 is SGHRS and CDR2 is YFSETQ. The length of the CDR3 is 14 residues. The CDR3 reads CASQLSGGRYEQYF. CDR3 coding DNA: TGCGCCAGCCAGCTTTCGGGGGGGCGGTACGAGCAGTACTTC.

The chain couples TRBV6-5 to TRBJ1-4, with 7 bases lining up with TRBD1. CDR3 length equals 15 residues. The germline CDR1 and CDR2 sequences are MNHEY and SVGAGI. Germline trimming cut 6 bases from V and 0 bases from J; bases unmatched to any gene: 4. The CDR3 DNA reads TGTGCCAGCAGCCGCGACAGGGCAACTAATGAAAAACTGTTTTTT. This codes for CASSRDRATNEKLFF.

About this clone: At one end the junction does not follow the germline gene, possibly because of a read error. CDR3 sequence reads: CASSLVGGPNNEQFF. The CDR3 region has the DNA TGTGCTAGCAGCTTAGTCGGGGGGCCGAACAATGAGCAGTTCTTC. The rearrangement links TRBV7-7 to TRBJ2-1; TRBD2 might be the D (7 bases). The CDR3 length is 15 residues. Germline V CDR1 and CDR2: SSHAT, FNYEAQ (reference sequence).

The CDR3 loop reads CASGLGLQETQYF. The CDR3 nucleotides read TGTGCTAGTGGTCTCGGACTGCAAGAGACCCAGTACTTC. The chain combines TRBV12-5 with TRBJ2-5, with D possibly TRBD2 on 5 matching bases. Germline loops: CDR1 LGHNT, CDR2 FRNRAP. The CDR3 is made up of 13 amino acids. Trimming left V 5 bases short and J 2 bases short, with 9 bases between.

The chain uses TRBV30 and TRBJ2-1, with D possibly TRBD1 on 6 matching bases. V was trimmed by 4 bases and J by 2 bases, leaving 12 bases between them. CDR1 GTSNPN and CDR2 SVGIG come from the germline V gene (reference sequence). The CDR3 consists of 14 residues. The CDR3 loop reads CAWTRGGPYNEQFF. CDR3 coding DNA: TGTGCCTGGACTCGTGGGGGCCCCTACAATGAGCAGTTCTTC. Full variable domain (missing parts from reference TRBV30 and TRBJ2-1): SQTIHQWPATLVQPVGSPLSLECTVEGTSNPNLYWYRQAAGRGLQLLFYSVGIGQISSEVPQNLSASRPQDRQFILSSKKLLLSDSGFYLCAWTRGGPYNEQFFGPGTRLTVL.

The chain has TRBV14 and TRBJ1-1; D gene uncertain. This CDR3 has 16 amino acids. V was shortened by 0 bases and J by 4 bases, with 15 bases between the two germline ends. Germline assignment: CDR1 SGHDN and CDR2 FVKESK. CDR3 nucleotides: TGTGCCAGCAGCCAAGATGCCCGGGCGGGGAGCACTGAAGCTTTCTTT. Translation gives CASSQDARAGSTEAFF.

This sequence joins TRBV7-6 and TRBJ2-2, with unresolved D. This CDR3 contains 16 residues. Trimming took 3 bases from V and 6 from J, leaving 17 bases between them. Germline V lookup: CDR1 SGHVS, CDR2 FNYEAQ. The CDR3 loop is CASSLLAGKEAGELFF. The CDR3, as DNA: TGTGCCAGCAGCTTGTTGGCAGGAAAGGAAGCCGGGGAGCTGTTTTTT.

The rearrangement links TRBV30 to TRBJ2-5; tentatively, D is TRBD1 or TRBD2 (5 bases each). The J call could be wrong; TRBJ2-7 is a better fit for the DNA end. This CDR3 comprises 11 residues. The V gene's germline CDR1 is GTSNPN and CDR2 SVGIG (reference sequence). This chain's CDR3 is CAWSGDVEQYF. The DNA for the CDR3 is TGTGCCTGGAGTGGGGACGTCGAGCAGTACTTC.